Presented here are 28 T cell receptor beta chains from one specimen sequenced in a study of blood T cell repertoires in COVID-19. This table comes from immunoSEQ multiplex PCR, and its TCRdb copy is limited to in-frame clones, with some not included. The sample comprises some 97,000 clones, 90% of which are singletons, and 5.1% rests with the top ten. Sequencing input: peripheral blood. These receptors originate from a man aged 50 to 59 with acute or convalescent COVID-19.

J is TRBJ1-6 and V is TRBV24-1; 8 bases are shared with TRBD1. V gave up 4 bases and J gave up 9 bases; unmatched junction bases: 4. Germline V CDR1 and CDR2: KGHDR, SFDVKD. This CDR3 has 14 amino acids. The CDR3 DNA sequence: TGTGCCACCAGTGACCGGACAGGGACTTCACCCCTCCACTTT. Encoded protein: CATSDRTGTSPLHF.

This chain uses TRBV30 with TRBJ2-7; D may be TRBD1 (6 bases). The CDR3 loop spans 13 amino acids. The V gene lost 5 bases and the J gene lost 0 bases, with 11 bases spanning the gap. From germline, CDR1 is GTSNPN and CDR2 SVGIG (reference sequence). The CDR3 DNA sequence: TGTGCCTGGGGGGACACCCTCTCCTACGAGCAGTACTTC. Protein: CAWGDTLSYEQYF.

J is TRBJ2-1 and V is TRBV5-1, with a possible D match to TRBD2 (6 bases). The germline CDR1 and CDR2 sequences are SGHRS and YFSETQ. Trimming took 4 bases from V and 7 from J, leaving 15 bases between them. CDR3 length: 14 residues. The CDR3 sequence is CASSRRETDNEQFF. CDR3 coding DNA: TGCGCCAGCAGCCGACGGGAGACGGATAATGAGCAGTTCTTC.

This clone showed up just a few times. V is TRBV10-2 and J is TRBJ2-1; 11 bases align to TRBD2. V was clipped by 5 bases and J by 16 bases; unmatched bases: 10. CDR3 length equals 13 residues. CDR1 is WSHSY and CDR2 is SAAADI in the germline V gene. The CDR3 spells CASSSLSGRDEFF. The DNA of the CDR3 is TGCGCCAGCAGTTCACTTAGCGGGAGGGATGAATTCTTC.

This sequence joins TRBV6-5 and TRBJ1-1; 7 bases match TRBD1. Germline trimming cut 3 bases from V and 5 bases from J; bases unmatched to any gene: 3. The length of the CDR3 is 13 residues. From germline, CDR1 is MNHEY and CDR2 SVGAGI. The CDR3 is CASSYNRGTEAFF. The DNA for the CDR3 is TGTGCCAGCAGTTATAACAGGGGAACTGAAGCTTTCTTT.

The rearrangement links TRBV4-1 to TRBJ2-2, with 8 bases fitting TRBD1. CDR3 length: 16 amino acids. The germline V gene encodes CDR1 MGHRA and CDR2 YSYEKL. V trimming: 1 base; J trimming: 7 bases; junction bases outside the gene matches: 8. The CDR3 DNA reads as TGCGCCAGCAGCCAAGGGACAGGGAACCCCGGCGGGGAGCTGTTTTTT. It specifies CASSQGTGNPGGELFF.

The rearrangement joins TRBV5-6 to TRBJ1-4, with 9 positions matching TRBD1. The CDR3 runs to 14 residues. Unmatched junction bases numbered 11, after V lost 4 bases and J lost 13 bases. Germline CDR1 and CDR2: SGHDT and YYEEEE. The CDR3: CASSQENRGRGLFF. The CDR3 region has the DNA TGTGCCAGCAGCCAAGAAAACAGGGGGCGGGGACTGTTTTTT.

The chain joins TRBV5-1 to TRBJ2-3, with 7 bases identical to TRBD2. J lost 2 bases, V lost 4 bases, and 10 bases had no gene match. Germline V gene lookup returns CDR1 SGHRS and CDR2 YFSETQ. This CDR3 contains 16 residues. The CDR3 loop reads CASSPTERGNTDTQYF. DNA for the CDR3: TGCGCCAGCAGCCCAACCGAGCGGGGAAACACAGATACGCAGTATTTT. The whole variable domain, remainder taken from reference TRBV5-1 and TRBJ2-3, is KAGVTQTPRYLIKTRGQQVTLSCSPISGHRSVSWYQQTPGQGLQFLFEYFSETQRNKGNFPGRFSGRQFSNSRSEMNVSTLELGDSALYLCASSPTERGNTDTQYFGPGTRLTVL.

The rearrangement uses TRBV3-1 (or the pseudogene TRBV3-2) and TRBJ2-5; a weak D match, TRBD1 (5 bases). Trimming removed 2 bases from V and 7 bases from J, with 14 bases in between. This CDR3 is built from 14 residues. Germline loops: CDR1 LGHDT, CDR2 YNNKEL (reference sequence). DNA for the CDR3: TGTGCCAGCAGCCAACCGGACGGACAACGGACCCAGTACTTC. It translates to CASSQPDGQRTQYF.

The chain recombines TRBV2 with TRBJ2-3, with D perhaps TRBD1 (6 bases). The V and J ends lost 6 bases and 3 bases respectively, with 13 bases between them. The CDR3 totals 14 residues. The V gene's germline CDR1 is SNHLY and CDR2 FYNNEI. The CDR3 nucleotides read TGTGCCAGCAGACTTGGGGGCAGTACAGATACGCAGTATTTT. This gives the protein CASRLGGSTDTQYF.

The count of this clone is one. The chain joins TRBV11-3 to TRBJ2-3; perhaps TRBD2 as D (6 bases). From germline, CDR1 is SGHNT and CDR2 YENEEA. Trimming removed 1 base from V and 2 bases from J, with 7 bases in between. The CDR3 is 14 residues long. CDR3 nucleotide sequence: TGTGCCAGCAGCTTAGCGGGACTCACAGATACGCAGTATTTT. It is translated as CASSLAGLTDTQYF.

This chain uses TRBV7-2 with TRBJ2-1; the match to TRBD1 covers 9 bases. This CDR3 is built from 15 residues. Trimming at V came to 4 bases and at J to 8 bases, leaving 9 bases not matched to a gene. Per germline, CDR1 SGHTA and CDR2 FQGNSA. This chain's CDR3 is CASSSRDRVLDEQFF. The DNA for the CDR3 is TGTGCCAGCAGCTCCCGGGACAGGGTTTTGGATGAGCAGTTCTTC.

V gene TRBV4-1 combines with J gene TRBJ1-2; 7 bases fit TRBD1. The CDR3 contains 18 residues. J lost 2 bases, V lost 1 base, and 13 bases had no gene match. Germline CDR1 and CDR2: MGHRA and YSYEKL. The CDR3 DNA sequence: TGCGCCAGCAGCCAAGGTTGGACAGGTGTAGAAGGAAACTATGGCTACACCTTC. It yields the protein CASSQGWTGVEGNYGYTF.

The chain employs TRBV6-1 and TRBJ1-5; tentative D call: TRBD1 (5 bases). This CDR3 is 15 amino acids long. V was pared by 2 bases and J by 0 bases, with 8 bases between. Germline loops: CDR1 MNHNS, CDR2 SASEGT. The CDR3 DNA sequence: TGTGCCAGCAGTGAACGCGGGGCTAGCAATCAGCCCCAGCATTTT. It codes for CASSERGASNQPQHF.

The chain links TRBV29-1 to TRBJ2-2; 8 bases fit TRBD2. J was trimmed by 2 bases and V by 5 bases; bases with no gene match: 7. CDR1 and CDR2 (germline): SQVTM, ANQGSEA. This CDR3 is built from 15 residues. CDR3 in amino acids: CSVLTRTSNTGELFF. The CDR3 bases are TGCAGCGTTTTGACCAGGACTAGCAACACCGGGGAGCTGTTTTTT.

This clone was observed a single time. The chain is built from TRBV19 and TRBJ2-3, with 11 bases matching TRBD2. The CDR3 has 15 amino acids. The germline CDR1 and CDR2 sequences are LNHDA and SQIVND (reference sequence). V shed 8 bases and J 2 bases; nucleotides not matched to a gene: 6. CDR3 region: CASSASGGITDTQYF. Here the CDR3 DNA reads TGTGCCAGTTCGGCTAGCGGGGGGATCACAGATACGCAGTATTTT.

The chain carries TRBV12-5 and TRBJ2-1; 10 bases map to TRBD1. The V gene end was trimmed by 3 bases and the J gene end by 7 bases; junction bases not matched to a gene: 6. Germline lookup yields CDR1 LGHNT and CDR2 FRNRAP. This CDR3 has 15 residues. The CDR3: CASGLRQGAGNEQFF. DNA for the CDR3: TGTGCTAGTGGTTTACGACAGGGGGCAGGGAATGAGCAGTTCTTC.

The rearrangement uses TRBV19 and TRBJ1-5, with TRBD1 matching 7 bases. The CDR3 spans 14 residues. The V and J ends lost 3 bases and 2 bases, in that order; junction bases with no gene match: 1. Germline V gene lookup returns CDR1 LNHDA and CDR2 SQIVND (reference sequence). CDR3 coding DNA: TGTGCCAGTAGTATCGGGACAGGCAATCAGCCCCAGCATTTT. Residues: CASSIGTGNQPQHF.

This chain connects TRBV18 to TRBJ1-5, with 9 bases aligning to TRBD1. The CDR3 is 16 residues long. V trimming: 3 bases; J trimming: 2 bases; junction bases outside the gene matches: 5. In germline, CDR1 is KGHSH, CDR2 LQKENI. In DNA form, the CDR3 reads TGTGCCAGCTCACCGACAGGGGGTGAGGGCAATCAGCCCCAGCATTTT. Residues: CASSPTGGEGNQPQHF.

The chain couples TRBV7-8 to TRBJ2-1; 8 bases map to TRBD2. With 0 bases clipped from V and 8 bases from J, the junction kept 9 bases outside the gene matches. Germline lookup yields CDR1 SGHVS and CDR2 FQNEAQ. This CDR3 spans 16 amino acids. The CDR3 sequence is CASSLAQRTSWDEQFF. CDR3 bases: TGTGCCAGCAGCTTAGCTCAGAGGACTAGCTGGGATGAGCAGTTCTTC.

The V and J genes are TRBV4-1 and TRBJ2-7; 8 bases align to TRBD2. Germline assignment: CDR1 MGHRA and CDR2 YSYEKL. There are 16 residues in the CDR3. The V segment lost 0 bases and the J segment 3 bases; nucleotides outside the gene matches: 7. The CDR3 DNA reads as TGCGCCAGCAGCCAAGAGGGCAAGCGGGGGTTCTACGAGCAGTACTTC. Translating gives CASSQEGKRGFYEQYF.

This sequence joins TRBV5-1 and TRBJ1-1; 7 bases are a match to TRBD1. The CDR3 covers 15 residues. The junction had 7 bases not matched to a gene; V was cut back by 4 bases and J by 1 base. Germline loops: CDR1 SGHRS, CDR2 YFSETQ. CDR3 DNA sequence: TGCGCCAGCAGCCGTAGACAGGGCCAGAACACTGAAGCTTTCTTT. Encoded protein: CASSRRQGQNTEAFF. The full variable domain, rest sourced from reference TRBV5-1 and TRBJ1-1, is KAGVTQTPRYLIKTRGQQVTLSCSPISGHRSVSWYQQTPGQGLQFLFEYFSETQRNKGNFPGRFSGRQFSNSRSEMNVSTLELGDSALYLCASSRRQGQNTEAFFGQGTRLTVV.

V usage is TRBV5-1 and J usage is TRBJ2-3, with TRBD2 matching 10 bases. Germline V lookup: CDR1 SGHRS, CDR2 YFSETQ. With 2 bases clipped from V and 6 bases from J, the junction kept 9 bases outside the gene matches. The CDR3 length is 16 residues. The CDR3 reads CASSFSTSGMGDTQYF. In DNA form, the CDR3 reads TGCGCCAGCAGCTTCTCAACTAGCGGGATGGGGGATACGCAGTATTTT.

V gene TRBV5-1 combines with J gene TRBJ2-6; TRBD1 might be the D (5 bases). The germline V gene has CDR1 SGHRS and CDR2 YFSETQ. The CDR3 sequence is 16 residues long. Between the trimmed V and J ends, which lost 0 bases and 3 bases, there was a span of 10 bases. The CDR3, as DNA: TGCGCCAGCAGCTTGGCGGCAGGGTATGGGGCCAACGTCCTGACTTTC. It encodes CASSLAAGYGANVLTF.

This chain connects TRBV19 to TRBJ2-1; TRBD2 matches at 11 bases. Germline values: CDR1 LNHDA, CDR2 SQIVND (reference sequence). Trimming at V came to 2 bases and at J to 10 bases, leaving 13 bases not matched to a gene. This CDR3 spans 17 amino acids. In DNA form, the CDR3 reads TGTGCCAGTAGTATATACCCCCTAGCGGGAGGAGTGGACGAGCAGTTCTTC. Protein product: CASSIYPLAGGVDEQFF. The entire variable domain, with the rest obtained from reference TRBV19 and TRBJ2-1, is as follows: DGGITQSPKYLFRKEGQNVTLSCEQNLNHDAMYWYRQDPGQGLRLIYYSQIVNDFQKGDIAEGYSVSREKKESFPLTVTSAQKNPTAFYLCASSIYPLAGGVDEQFFGPGTRLTVL.

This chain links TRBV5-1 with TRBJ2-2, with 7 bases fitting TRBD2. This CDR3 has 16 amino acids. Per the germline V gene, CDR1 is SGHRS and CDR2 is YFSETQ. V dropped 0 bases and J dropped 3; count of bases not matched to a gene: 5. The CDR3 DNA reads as TGCGCCAGCAGCTTGGAGGCGGGAGTACACACCGGGGAGCTGTTTTTT. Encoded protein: CASSLEAGVHTGELFF. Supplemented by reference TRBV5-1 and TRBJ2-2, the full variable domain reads KAGVTQTPRYLIKTRGQQVTLSCSPISGHRSVSWYQQTPGQGLQFLFEYFSETQRNKGNFPGRFSGRQFSNSRSEMNVSTLELGDSALYLCASSLEAGVHTGELFFGEGSRLTVL.

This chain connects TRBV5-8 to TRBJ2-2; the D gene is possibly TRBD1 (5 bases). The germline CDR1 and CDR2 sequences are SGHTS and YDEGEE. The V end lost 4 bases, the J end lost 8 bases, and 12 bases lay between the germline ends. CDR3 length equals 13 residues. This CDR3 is CASSPQGRGELFF. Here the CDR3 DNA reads TGTGCCAGCAGCCCTCAGGGTAGGGGGGAGCTGTTTTTT.

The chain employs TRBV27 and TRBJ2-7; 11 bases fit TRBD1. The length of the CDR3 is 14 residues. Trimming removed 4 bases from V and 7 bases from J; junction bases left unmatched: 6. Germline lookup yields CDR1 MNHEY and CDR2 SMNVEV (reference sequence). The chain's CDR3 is CASSSGQGVGEQYF. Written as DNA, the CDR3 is TGTGCCAGCAGTTCGGGACAGGGGGTAGGAGAGCAGTACTTC.